One and the same sample provided the 8 T cell receptor beta chains below, sequenced in a study of blood T cell repertoires in COVID-19. The repertoire was sequenced with immunoSEQ multiplex PCR; TCRdb's copy has only in-frame clones and lacks some. The sample records about 190,000 clones, roughly 80% being singletons. Sequencing used peripheral blood. The origin of the receptors is a woman aged 50 to 65 with acute or convalescent COVID-19.

This clone was detected ten times or more. Additional DNA sequences in this sample encode the identical CDR3. The chain employs TRBV20-1 and TRBJ2-7; maybe TRBD1 (5 bases). This CDR3 is 11 amino acids long. Trimming removed 5 bases from V and 3 bases from J, with 8 bases in between. CDR1 is DFQATT and CDR2 is SNEGSKA in the germline V gene (reference sequence). CDR3 DNA: TGCAGTGCTTCTAGGGGCTACGAGCAGTACTTC. This sequence encodes CSASRGYEQYF.

The chain is built from TRBV19 and TRBJ2-7; a possible D gene is TRBD1 (6 bases). The V gene lost 4 bases and the J gene lost 0 bases, with 16 bases spanning the gap. The CDR3 runs 16 residues. The germline V gene encodes CDR1 LNHDA and CDR2 SQIVND (reference sequence). The CDR3 sequence: CASSRNRATLSYEQYF. CDR3 DNA: TGTGCCAGTAGTAGAAACAGGGCGACCCTCTCCTACGAGCAGTACTTC.

The chain recombines TRBV12-3 or TRBV12-4 with TRBJ1-1, with 8 bases that match TRBD1. The CDR3 totals 13 residues. V trimming: 6 bases; J trimming: 4 bases; junction bases outside the gene matches: 4. CDR3 in amino acids: CASSRGLVTEAFF. The CDR3 DNA follows: TGTGCCAGCAGCAGGGGGCTTGTCACTGAAGCTTTCTTT.

A single count supports this clone. In the same sample, other DNA sequences code for this CDR3. This chain links TRBV18 with TRBJ2-7; possible D gene TRBD2, 5 bases. V was shortened by 3 bases and J by 0 bases, with 9 bases between the two germline ends. Per germline, CDR1 KGHSH and CDR2 LQKENI. The CDR3 contains 14 residues. CDR3 nucleotides: TGTGCCAGCTCACCCCCCGGAGGCTCCTACGAGCAGTACTTC. It is translated as CASSPPGGSYEQYF.

The V call is TRBV21-1, the J call TRBJ2-5; the table assigns TRBD2, which was not confirmed against the DNA. TRBV21-1 is a listed pseudogene. The CDR3 has 18 residues. In nucleotides, the CDR3 is TGTGCCAGCAGCAAAGTCCACCTTCCGAAACCCTGCGGAGAGACCCAGTACTTC. The encoded protein is CASSKVHLPKPCGETQYF.

The V gene is TRBV5-6, the J gene TRBJ2-7; perhaps TRBD2 as D (10 bases). This CDR3 region has 18 residues. Trimming cost V 4 bases and J 2 bases, with 25 bases left between them. From germline, CDR1 is SGHDT and CDR2 YYEEEE. The CDR3 nucleotides are TGTGCCAGCAGCCGGGGACAGGGAAGCGGGAGGGGAACCTACGAGCAGTACTTC. The encoded protein is CASSRGQGSGRGTYEQYF.

The chain is built from TRBV29-1 and TRBJ1-1; TRBD1 agrees at 10 bases. With V trimmed by 7 bases and J by 8 bases, 13 bases remained unmatched. Germline V gene data show CDR1 as SQVTM and CDR2 as ANQGSEA. The CDR3 spans 14 residues. The CDR3 region is CSARTTRTGGEAFF. Written as DNA, the CDR3 is TGCAGCGCCCGGACGACGAGGACAGGGGGGGAAGCTTTCTTT.

This clone occurred many times. This chain's CDR3 is CASSNRVNEKLFF. DNA for the CDR3: TGTGCCAGCAGCAACAGGGTCAATGAAAAACTGTTTTTT. The genes are TRBV2 and TRBJ1-4; D possibly corresponds to TRBD1 (6 bases). Between the trimmed V and J ends, which lost 6 bases and 5 bases, there was a span of 10 bases. Germline V CDR1 and CDR2: SNHLY, FYNNEI. This CDR3 is built from 13 residues.